This record concerns one T cell receptor beta chain sequence. Its antigen is currently unknown. These data are taken from a study of cytomegalovirus exposure and HLA in healthy donors. The CDR3 has 19 residues. V dropped 3 bases and J dropped 2; count of bases not matched to a gene: 11. Germline CDR1 reads SGHTA; CDR2 reads FQGTGA. Notes on the study in general: The study designated 150 to 200 TCR beta chains cytomegalovirus-associated. When a later analysis was performed, an Asian-associated ancestry cluster reportedly had fewer N-insertions than the roughly 700-donor mean.

The study ran its PCR with 60 Vbeta and 13 Jbeta primers. The assay was immunoSEQ multiplex PCR, and TCRdb's table has in-frame clones only and misses some. The sample holds 100,000 to 150,000 clones, approximately 80% seen once. The V gene is TRBV7-3, the J gene TRBJ2-6; 9 positions match TRBD2. This receptor was taken from a woman in her 40s in good health and CMV-seropositive. The sequenced sample was PBMCs. The CDR3 DNA reads TGTGCCAGCAGCTTTGGCGGGAGGGCCGGTTTCGCTGGGGCCAACGTCCTGACTTTC. Translation gives CASSFGGRAGFAGANVLTF.